The TCR beta chain described here comes from a study of OX40 agonist ivuxolimab in advanced cancers. The wider study: Partial response was recorded in three patients: one hepatocellular carcinoma and two cutaneous melanoma cases.

V lost 7 bases to trimming and J lost 3 bases, with 16 bases between them. This CDR3 is built from 14 residues. The V gene's germline CDR1 is SGHAT and CDR2 FQNNGV. Sequencing was performed with immunoSEQ multiplex PCR; in TCRdb, only in-frame clones are kept and a portion is missing. The profile shows some 77,000 clones, around four fifths of them singletons. This sample comprised CD4+ or CD8+ T cells sorted from blood, obtained in a trial of the OX40 agonist ivuxolimab. The rearrangement joins TRBV11-2 to TRBJ2-7; the D gene is possibly TRBD2 (5 bases). The TCR sequence derives from an adult with an advanced solid tumor such as melanoma, head and neck, liver or kidney cancer. CDR3 amino acids: CASTQSEGLYEQYF. In nucleotides, the CDR3 is TGTGCCAGCACCCAAAGTGAGGGCCTCTACGAGCAGTACTTC.